One T cell receptor (beta chain) is described in this entry. As yet, its antigen is unknown. The source of the sample is a study of vaccination effects on CD4 cells after COVID-19. For the study at large: Vaccine administered to participants consisted of two doses of either BNT162b2 or mRNA-1273.

Only in-frame clones appear in the TCRdb table, and some are missing; sequencing was by immunoSEQ multiplex PCR. The sample lists 30,000 to 35,000 clones, around 70% occurring once. Antigen-specific CD4+ T cells expanded by the ViraFEST assay with viral peptide pools were then sequenced. With about 9 days of culture completed, CD4+ T cells were isolated. IL-2 medium was substituted for half the medium on days 3 and 7. General study findings and limits: Nearly all vaccine-induced clones in healthy recipients recognized only SARS-CoV-2. The study found marked clonal contraction of infection- and vaccine-induced clones late after vaccination.

This CDR3 has 14 residues. J was trimmed by 3 bases and V by 3 bases; bases with no gene match: 5. In germline, CDR1 is MDHEN, CDR2 SYDVKM. The rearrangement links TRBV28 to TRBJ2-7; 7 positions agree with TRBD1. The clonotype originates from a human donor who received a COVID-19 vaccine. Sequencing was performed on CD4+ T cells from PBMCs cultured with HCoV-229E spike peptides, taken before COVID-19 vaccination. The DNA of the CDR3 is TGTGCCAGCAGTTTCCCAGGGGGAATCTACGAGCAGTACTTC. It translates to CASSFPGGIYEQYF.